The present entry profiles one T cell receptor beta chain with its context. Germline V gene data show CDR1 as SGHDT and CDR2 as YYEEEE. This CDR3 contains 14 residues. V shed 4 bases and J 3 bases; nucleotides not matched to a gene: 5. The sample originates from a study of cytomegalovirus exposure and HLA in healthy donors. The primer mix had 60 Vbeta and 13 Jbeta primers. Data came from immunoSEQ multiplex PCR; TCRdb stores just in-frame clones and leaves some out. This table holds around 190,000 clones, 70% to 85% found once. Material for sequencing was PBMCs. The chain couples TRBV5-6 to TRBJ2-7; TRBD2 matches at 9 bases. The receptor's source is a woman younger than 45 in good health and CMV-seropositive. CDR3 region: CASSRLAVIYEQYF. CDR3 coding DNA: TGTGCCAGCAGCCGACTAGCGGTAATCTACGAGCAGTACTTC.